The clone carrying this TCR beta chain was detected once. The entry originates in a study of regulatory T cells in long-lasting Graves disease. CDR3 regions were amplified by Arm-PCR using iRepertoire HTBI primers to build TCR beta libraries. TCRdb independently ran MiXCR on the multiplex PCR reads; one entry per CDR3 protein. This sample has about 620,000 distinct CDR3 sequences, with less than 20% found just once. Sample time point: newly diagnosed GD, antithyroid drugs for less than 3 months. Following extraction of RNA from PBMCs, that RNA was used to make the TCR library. Staff drew about 10 milliliters of peripheral blood into EDTA tubes. The CDR3 loop spans 16 amino acids. Germline V gene lookup returns CDR1 LNHDA and CDR2 SQIVND (reference sequence). Between the trimmed V and J ends, which lost 1 base and 5 bases, there was a span of 17 bases. The same specimen was also included in a second study, on T cells in Graves' hyperthyroidism and ophthalmopathy. From that paper: The study used the HTBI primer set for a first-round RT-PCR of the TCR CDR3. A median 6.5 months before onset, the model predicted ophthalmopathy.

This specimen consisted of peripheral blood mononuclear cells (PBMCs), obtained at new diagnosis, from a patient treated with antithyroid drugs. The V call is TRBV19, the J call TRBJ1-1, with D perhaps matching TRBD1 (5 bases). The sequence was obtained from a woman in her thirties with Graves disease. This CDR3 is CASSIVRAGPGTEAFF. In DNA, the CDR3 is TGTGCCAGTAGTATAGTTAGGGCAGGGCCGGGGACTGAAGCTTTCTTT.